This TCR beta chain came from a study of cytomegalovirus exposure and HLA in healthy donors. Comments on this clone: At the DNA level, this CDR3 is encoded by other sequences in the same sample as well.

The study ran its PCR with 60 Vbeta and 13 Jbeta primers. Sequencing used immunoSEQ multiplex PCR; TCRdb keeps in-frame clones, though not all of them. The sample gives under 120,000 clones, roughly 69% of which show up once; roughly 2.6% is in the top ten. Germline V gene sequence: CDR1 MNHNY, CDR2 SVGAGI (reference sequence). The CDR3 is 15 residues long. V lost 4 bases, J lost 0 bases, and 2 bases stayed unmatched. The sequenced sample was PBMCs. This receptor was identified in a man aged 45-65 years in good health and CMV-seropositive. The V gene is TRBV6-6, the J gene TRBJ2-7; 11 bases are a match to TRBD2. The CDR3 DNA is TGTGCCAGCAGTTCTACTAGCGGGAGCTCCTACGAGCAGTACTTC. Its translation is CASSSTSGSSYEQYF.